This T cell receptor beta chain stems from a study of T cells of healthy individuals. Trimming took 5 bases from V and 4 from J; bases not matched to a gene: 10. The CDR3 spans 16 residues. CDR1 SEHNR and CDR2 FQNEAQ come from the germline V gene (reference sequence). There are a few counts of this clonotype. TCRdb fed the 5' RACE reads into MiXCR, producing one record per CDR3 protein. The repertoire holds roughly 87,000 distinct CDR3 sequences, with around 17% as singletons. This TCR was sampled from a human donor in good health. The gene calls are TRBV7-9 and TRBJ2-3, with 9 bases lining up with TRBD2. The DNA of the CDR3 is TGTGCCAGCAGCCGTCGGGTAGCGGGGGATTCAGATACGCAGTATTTT. This codes for CASSRRVAGDSDTQYF.